These 12 T cell receptor beta chains share one sample of origin, sequenced in a study of T cells in Graves' hyperthyroidism and ophthalmopathy. Researchers amplified the TCR beta CDR3 regions from RNA transcripts. The study used the HTBI primer set for a first-round RT-PCR of the TCR CDR3. One entry per CDR3 protein results from TCRdb running MiXCR on the multiplex PCR reads. The sample contains 300,000 to 450,000 distinct CDR3 sequences, approximately 18% of which appear only once. Sequencing was performed on blood. The receptors stem from a woman aged 25 to 45 with Graves' hyperthyroidism that later progressed to Graves' ophthalmopathy.

This clonotype was picked up a small number of times. The chain recombines TRBV5-1 with TRBJ2-5; D may be TRBD1 (6 bases). Per germline, CDR1 SGHRS and CDR2 YFSETQ. Trimming cost V 0 bases and J 11 bases, with 29 bases left between them. The CDR3 spans 18 residues. CDR3 bases: TGCGCCAGCAGCTTGGCCTACTCTACGGACAGCGAGACCTATGGTCAGTACTTC. Protein product: CASSLAYSTDSETYGQYF.

This clonotype appeared a few times. The conserved phenylalanine or tryptophan is not found at the CDR3 terminus, so this likely reflects a read error. The chain uses TRBV29-1 and TRBJ1-2; D gene uncertain. This CDR3 region has 12 residues. Germline loops: CDR1 SQVTM, CDR2 ANQGSEA. Trimming took off 6 bases at V and 2 bases at J, with 10 bases between the two ends. The CDR3 sequence: CSVQRGNYGYTS. CDR3 sequence (DNA): TGCAGCGTCCAGAGAGGAAACTATGGCTACACCTCC.

The chain joins TRBV28 to TRBJ1-2; D remains ambiguous. Germline CDR1 MDHEN, CDR2 SYDVKM. This CDR3 comprises 12 residues. The germline V and J ends were trimmed by 4 bases and 4 bases, with 7 bases remaining between them. The CDR3 bases are TGTGCCAGCAGTTCCGATTTCTATGGCTACACCTTC. Its translation is CASSSDFYGYTF.

The sample holds many counts of this clonotype. The chain uses TRBV5-1 and TRBJ2-1; 11 positions match TRBD2. The junction had 11 bases not matched to a gene; V was cut back by 4 bases and J by 2 bases. The length of the CDR3 is 18 residues. Germline assignment: CDR1 SGHRS and CDR2 YFSETQ. CDR3 sequence: CASSLLPTSGVTYNEQFF. The CDR3 DNA reads as TGCGCCAGCAGCCTTTTACCGACTAGCGGGGTTACCTACAATGAGCAGTTCTTC.

This clonotype was detected ten times or more. The chain recombines TRBV6-1 with TRBJ2-7, with 8 bases identical to TRBD1. The CDR3 sequence is 17 residues long. The ends lost 7 bases at V and 3 bases at J; junction bases unmatched: 17. Germline V gene sequence: CDR1 MNHNS, CDR2 SASEGT. CDR3 amino acids: CASIEGDRTFPLYEQYF. CDR3 coding DNA: TGTGCCAGCATCGAGGGGGACAGGACGTTTCCCCTCTACGAGCAGTACTTC.

This clonotype showed up many times. V is TRBV2 and J is TRBJ2-3, with D uncertain. This CDR3 comprises 15 residues. The germline CDR1 and CDR2 sequences are SNHLY and FYNNEI. Trimming removed 6 bases at V and 0 bases at J, with 13 bases between. The CDR3 sequence is CASSHLVSSTDTQYF. In DNA, the CDR3 is TGTGCCAGCAGCCACCTCGTATCTAGCACAGATACGCAGTATTTT.

This clonotype appeared a few times. V and J are TRBV5-4 and TRBJ1-2; TRBD1 agrees at 8 bases. Germline values: CDR1 SGHNT, CDR2 YYREEE (reference sequence). The CDR3 spans 16 residues. After removal of 3 bases from V and 5 bases from J, the junction contained 12 bases not matched to a gene. Here the CDR3 DNA reads TGTGCCAGCAGCTCTGGTCACAGGGGGGCCCTATATGGCTACACCTTC. Its protein product is CASSSGHRGALYGYTF.

For this clonotype: A read error may be the cause here, since a much bigger clone is one base away. The J gene is TRBJ2-3, the V gene TRBV3-1; D remains unclear. CDR3 size: 11 residues. From germline, CDR1 is LGHDT and CDR2 YNNKEL (reference sequence). V lost 11 bases, J lost 5 bases, and 11 bases lay in between. Here the CDR3 reads CAGELGDTQYF. Written as DNA, the CDR3 is TGTGCCGGCGAGTTAGGAGATACGCAGTATTTT.

The J gene is TRBJ2-7, the V gene TRBV6-2 or TRBV6-3, with 7 positions matching TRBD2. This CDR3 has 13 residues. V dropped 6 bases and J dropped 4; count of bases not matched to a gene: 6. Germline V gene data show CDR1 as MNHEY and CDR2 as SVGEGT. CDR3 in amino acids: CASRMGGSYEQYV. The DNA for the CDR3 is TGTGCCAGCAGGATGGGGGGGTCTTACGAGCAGTACGTC.

This clonotype was detected many times. The chain employs TRBV27 and TRBJ2-7; a possible D gene is TRBD1 (6 bases). This CDR3 comprises 16 residues. CDR1 is MNHEY and CDR2 is SMNVEV in the germline V gene (reference sequence). Trimming removed 2 bases from V and 7 bases from J, with 21 bases in between. The CDR3 DNA is TGTGCCAGCAGTTTAAACTTCGGGGCAGGGGACGAAGAGCAGTACTTC. The encoded protein is CASSLNFGAGDEEQYF.

With respect to this clonotype: This may arise from a read error, as a much more abundant clone is one base away. The rearrangement links TRBV28 to TRBJ2-7; 13 nucleotides align to TRBD2. Germline V gives CDR1 MDHEN, CDR2 SYDVKM. This CDR3 is built from 16 residues. The CDR3: CTSSPRTSGSGYEQYF. The DNA of the CDR3 is TGTACCAGCAGTCCCAGGACTAGCGGGAGTGGTTACGAGCAGTACTTC.

J is TRBJ2-1 and V is TRBV14; 7 bases match TRBD2. V was clipped by 4 bases and J by 10 bases; unmatched bases: 4. Germline values: CDR1 SGHDN, CDR2 FVKESK. The length of the CDR3 is 12 residues. The CDR3 region has the DNA TGTGCCAGCAGCCGACCAGCGGGAGAGCAGTTCTTC. Translation gives CASSRPAGEQFF.